Presented here are 6 T cell receptor beta chains from one specimen sequenced in a study of blood T cell repertoires in COVID-19. The table came from immunoSEQ multiplex PCR; TCRdb's copy has only in-frame clones and leaves some out. The table includes 130,000 to 150,000 clones, roughly four fifths detected once. The sequenced sample was peripheral blood. The origin of the receptors is a human donor with acute or convalescent COVID-19. The donor label of this sample is uncertain.

The chain links TRBV5-6 to TRBJ1-3; the D gene is possibly TRBD1 (6 bases). Trimming left V 2 bases short and J 2 bases short, with 11 bases between. Per the germline V gene, CDR1 is SGHDT and CDR2 is YYEEEE. The CDR3 spans 15 residues. CDR3 loop: CASSFTGSAGNTIYF. In DNA, the CDR3 is TGTGCCAGCAGCTTTACAGGGAGTGCTGGAAACACCATATATTTT.

The gene calls are TRBV19 and TRBJ2-2; D not resolved. Deletions cut 0 bases from V and 2 bases from J, with 4 bases between. CDR3 size: 14 residues. Germline V lookup: CDR1 LNHDA, CDR2 SQIVND (reference sequence). CDR3 in amino acids: CASSIDLNTGELFF. DNA for the CDR3: TGTGCCAGTAGTATAGATCTTAACACCGGGGAGCTGTTTTTT.

The V and J genes are TRBV5-1 and TRBJ2-6; a possible D gene is TRBD1 (7 bases). Trimming took 4 bases from V and 4 from J, leaving 12 bases between them. This CDR3 has 15 residues. Germline V CDR1 and CDR2: SGHRS, YFSETQ. The CDR3, as DNA: TGCGCCAGCAGCCCCAGGGGGGACGGGGCCAACGTCCTGACTTTC. This translates into CASSPRGDGANVLTF.

The genes are TRBV27 and TRBJ1-2, with TRBD1 identical over 8 bases. The trim removed 1 base at V and 7 bases at J, leaving 8 bases unmatched. Germline V CDR1 and CDR2: MNHEY, SMNVEV (reference sequence). CDR3 length: 15 residues. This chain's CDR3 is CASSLYRGTFGGYTF. The DNA of the CDR3 is TGTGCCAGCAGTTTATACAGGGGGACATTTGGTGGCTACACCTTC.

This chain joins TRBV4-1 and TRBJ2-3, with 7 bases that match TRBD1. With V trimmed by 2 bases and J by 3 bases, 5 bases remained unmatched. Germline CDR1 MGHRA, CDR2 YSYEKL. The CDR3 consists of 15 residues. Here the CDR3 reads CASSQNNRGTDTQYF. The CDR3 DNA reads as TGCGCCAGCAGCCAAAATAACAGGGGTACAGATACGCAGTATTTT.

The rearrangement joins TRBV27 to TRBJ2-3, with 10 bases identical to TRBD2. The CDR3 spans 13 residues. J lost 1 base, V lost 10 bases, and 2 bases had no gene match. Germline V gene lookup returns CDR1 MNHEY and CDR2 SMNVEV (reference sequence). This CDR3 is CATGLAGTDTQYF. The CDR3 coding sequence is TGTGCCACCGGACTAGCGGGCACAGATACGCAGTATTTT.